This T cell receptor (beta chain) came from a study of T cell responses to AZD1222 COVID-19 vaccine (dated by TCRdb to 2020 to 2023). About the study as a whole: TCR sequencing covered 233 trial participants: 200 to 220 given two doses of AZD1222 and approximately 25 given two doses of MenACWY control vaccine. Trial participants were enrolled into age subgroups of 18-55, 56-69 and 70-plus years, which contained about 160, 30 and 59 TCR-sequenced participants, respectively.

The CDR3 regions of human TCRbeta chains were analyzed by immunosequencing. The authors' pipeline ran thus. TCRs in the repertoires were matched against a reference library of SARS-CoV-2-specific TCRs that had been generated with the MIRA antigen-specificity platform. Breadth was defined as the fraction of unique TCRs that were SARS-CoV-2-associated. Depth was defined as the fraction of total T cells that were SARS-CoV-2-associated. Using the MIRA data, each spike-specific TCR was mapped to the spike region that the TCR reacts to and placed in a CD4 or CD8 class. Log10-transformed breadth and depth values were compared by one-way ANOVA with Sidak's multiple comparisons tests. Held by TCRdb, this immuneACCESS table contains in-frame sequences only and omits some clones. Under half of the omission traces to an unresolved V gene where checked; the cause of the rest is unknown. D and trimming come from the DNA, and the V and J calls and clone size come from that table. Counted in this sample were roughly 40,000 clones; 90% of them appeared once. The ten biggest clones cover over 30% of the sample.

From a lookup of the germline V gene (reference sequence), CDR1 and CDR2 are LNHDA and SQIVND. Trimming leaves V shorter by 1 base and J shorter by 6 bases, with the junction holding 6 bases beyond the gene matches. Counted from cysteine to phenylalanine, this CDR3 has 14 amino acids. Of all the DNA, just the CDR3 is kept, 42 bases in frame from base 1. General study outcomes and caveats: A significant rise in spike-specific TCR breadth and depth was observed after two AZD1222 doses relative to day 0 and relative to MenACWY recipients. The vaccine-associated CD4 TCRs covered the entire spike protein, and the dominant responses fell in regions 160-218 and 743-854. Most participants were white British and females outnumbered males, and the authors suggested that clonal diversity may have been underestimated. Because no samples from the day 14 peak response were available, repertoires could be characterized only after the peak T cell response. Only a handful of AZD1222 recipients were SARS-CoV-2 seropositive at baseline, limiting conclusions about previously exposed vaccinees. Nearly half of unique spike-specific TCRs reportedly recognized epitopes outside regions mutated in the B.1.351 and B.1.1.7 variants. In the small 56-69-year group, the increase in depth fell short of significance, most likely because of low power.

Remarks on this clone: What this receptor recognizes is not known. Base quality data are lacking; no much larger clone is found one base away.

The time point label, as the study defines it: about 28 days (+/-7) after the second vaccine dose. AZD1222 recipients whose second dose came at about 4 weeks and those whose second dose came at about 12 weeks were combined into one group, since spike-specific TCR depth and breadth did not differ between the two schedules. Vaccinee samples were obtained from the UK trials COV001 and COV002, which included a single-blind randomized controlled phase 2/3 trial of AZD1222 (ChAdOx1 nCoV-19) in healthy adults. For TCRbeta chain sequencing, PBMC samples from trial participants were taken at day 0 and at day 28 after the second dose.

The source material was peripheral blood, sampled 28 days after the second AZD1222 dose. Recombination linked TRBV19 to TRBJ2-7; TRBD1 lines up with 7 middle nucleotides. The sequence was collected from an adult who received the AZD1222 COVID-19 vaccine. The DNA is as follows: TGTGCCAGTAGTATAGGAGGGGGCGCGACCGAGCAGTACTTC. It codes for CASSIGGGATEQYF. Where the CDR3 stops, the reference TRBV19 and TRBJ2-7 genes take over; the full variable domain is DGGITQSPKYLFRKEGQNVTLSCEQNLNHDAMYWYRQDPGQGLRLIYYSQIVNDFQKGDIAEGYSVSREKKESFPLTVTSAQKNPTAFYLCASSIGGGATEQYFGPGTRLTVT.